In its sample, the clone carrying this TCR beta chain was seen once. The data are from a study of blood T cell repertoires in COVID-19. In the authors' workflow: Estimates of nucleated cell counts were drawn from the amplification of reference gene primers. The method was immunoSEQ multiplex PCR; TCRdb's version includes in-frame clones alone and lacks a portion of them. Clone size and V and J calls were adopted from that table, with D and trimming inferred from the DNA. The sample carries 120,000 to 150,000 clones, about 85% recorded once. There are 15 residues in the CDR3. CDR1 is LNHDA and CDR2 is SQIVND in the germline V gene (reference sequence). With 3 bases removed from V and 4 bases from J, the gap between germline ends came to 13 bases.

The sequence came from a woman in her thirties or forties with active or convalescent COVID-19. This chain links TRBV19 with TRBJ2-1; maybe TRBD1 (6 bases). Sequenced material: peripheral blood. DNA for the CDR3: TGTGCCAGTAGTATTTCGGGACATACTTACAATGAGCAGTTCTTC. The encoded protein is CASSISGHTYNEQFF.